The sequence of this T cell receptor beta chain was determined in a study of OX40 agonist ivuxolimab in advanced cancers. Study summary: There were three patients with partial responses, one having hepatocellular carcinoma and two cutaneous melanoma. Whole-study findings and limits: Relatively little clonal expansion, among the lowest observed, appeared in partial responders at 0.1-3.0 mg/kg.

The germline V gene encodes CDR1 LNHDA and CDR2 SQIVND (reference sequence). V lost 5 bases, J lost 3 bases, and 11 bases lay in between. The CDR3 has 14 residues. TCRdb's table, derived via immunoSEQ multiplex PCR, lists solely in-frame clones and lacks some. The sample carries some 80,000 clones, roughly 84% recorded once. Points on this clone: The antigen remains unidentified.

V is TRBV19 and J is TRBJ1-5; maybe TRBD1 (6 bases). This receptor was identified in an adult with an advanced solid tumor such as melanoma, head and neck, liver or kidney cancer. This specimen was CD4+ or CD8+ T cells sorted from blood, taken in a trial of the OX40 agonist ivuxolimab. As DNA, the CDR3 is TGTGCCAGTAGTCTGACAGGCCCCAATCAGCCCCAGCATTTT. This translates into CASSLTGPNQPQHF.